A selection of T cell receptor beta chains follows, all from one sample in a study of T cells expressing NK-cell markers. TCRdb re-called the 5' RACE reads and gives one entry per CDR3 protein, without DNA. The sample holds some 600,000 distinct CDR3 sequences. Sequencing used blood T cells: a sorted CD56 or NKG2C T cell subset, CD4+ or CD8+ T cells, or bulk PBMC T cells (not recorded which). Receptor source: a man younger than 35 in good health. Both conserved end residues are part of each CDR3. The order of the fields is J gene, V gene, CDR3 protein.

j_call: TRBJ2-1
v_call: TRBV27
cdr3_aa: CATAKAPEGSNEQFF

j_call: TRBJ2-5
v_call: TRBV12-3/TRBV12-4
cdr3_aa: CASSSRDRGGRETQYF

j_call: TRBJ2-6
v_call: TRBV6-5
cdr3_aa: CASSYMIGKGANVLTF

j_call: TRBJ2-5
v_call: TRBV7-6
cdr3_aa: CASSLVASGRGSYQETQYF

j_call: TRBJ2-7
v_call: TRBV7-8
cdr3_aa: CASSISSGTGGYEQYF

j_call: TRBJ2-1
v_call: TRBV7-8
cdr3_aa: CASSTRTSGGGIEQFF

j_call: TRBJ2-1
v_call: TRBV7-2
cdr3_aa: CASSLGGSSYEQFF

j_call: TRBJ1-1
v_call: TRBV7-9
cdr3_aa: CASSLGSGGPSQAFF

j_call: TRBJ1-2
v_call: TRBV7-9
cdr3_aa: CASSYSDRESYGYTF

j_call: TRBJ2-1
v_call: TRBV7-9
cdr3_aa: CASRQREGDEQFF

j_call: TRBJ2-4
v_call: TRBV5-1
cdr3_aa: CASSEGLAVAKNIQYF

j_call: TRBJ2-5
v_call: TRBV12-3/TRBV12-4
cdr3_aa: CASSSRQGTETQYF

j_call: TRBJ1-1
v_call: TRBV11-3
cdr3_aa: CASSYRGRAFF

j_call: TRBJ1-6
v_call: TRBV28
cdr3_aa: CASSSPEDRGRSPLHF

j_call: TRBJ2-2
v_call: TRBV5-1
cdr3_aa: CASPRRTGSNTGELFF

j_call: TRBJ1-5
v_call: TRBV29-1
cdr3_aa: CSVPGGGTNQPQHF

j_call: TRBJ2-5
v_call: TRBV24-1
cdr3_aa: CATSKRAQETQYF

j_call: TRBJ2-1
v_call: TRBV7-2
cdr3_aa: CASSLTGVRGNEQFF

j_call: TRBJ2-1
v_call: TRBV20-1
cdr3_aa: CSALNPRDTSYNEQFF

j_call: TRBJ2-4
v_call: TRBV6-2/TRBV6-3
cdr3_aa: CASSLDSLTSGVAKNIQYF

j_call: TRBJ2-1
v_call: TRBV11-2
cdr3_aa: CASSRAGTGYYNEQFF

j_call: TRBJ2-2
v_call: TRBV6-5
cdr3_aa: CASSYSTGELFF

j_call: TRBJ1-5
v_call: TRBV28
cdr3_aa: CASSITGQNNQPQHF

j_call: TRBJ2-5
v_call: TRBV7-9
cdr3_aa: CASSGQGWETQYF

j_call: TRBJ2-5
v_call: TRBV7-7
cdr3_aa: CASSLGLAAEGETQYF

j_call: TRBJ2-2
v_call: TRBV12-3/TRBV12-4
cdr3_aa: CASRSRGRDFPGELFF

j_call: TRBJ2-3
v_call: TRBV6-2/TRBV6-3
cdr3_aa: CASSPTTSARTDTQYF

j_call: TRBJ1-5
v_call: TRBV20-1
cdr3_aa: CSAAIDGGNQPQHF

j_call: TRBJ2-1
v_call: TRBV24-1
cdr3_aa: CATATRRVAGFYNEQFF